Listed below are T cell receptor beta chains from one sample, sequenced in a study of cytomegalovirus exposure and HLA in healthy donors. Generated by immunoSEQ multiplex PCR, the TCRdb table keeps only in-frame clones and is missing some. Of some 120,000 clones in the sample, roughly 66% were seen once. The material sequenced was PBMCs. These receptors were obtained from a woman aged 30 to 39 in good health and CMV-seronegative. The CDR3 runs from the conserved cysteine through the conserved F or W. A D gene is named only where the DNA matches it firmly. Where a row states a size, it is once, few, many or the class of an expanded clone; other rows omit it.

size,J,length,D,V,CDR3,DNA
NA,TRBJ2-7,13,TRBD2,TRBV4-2,CASSALAGDEQYF,TGTGCCAGCAGCGCACTAGCGGGAGACGAGCAGTACTTC
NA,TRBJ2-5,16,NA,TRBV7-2,CASSPKGGRVQETQYF,TGTGCCAGCAGCCCTAAGGGTGGCAGGGTACAAGAGACCCAGTACTTC
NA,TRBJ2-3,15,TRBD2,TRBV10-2,CASSDSGTGTDTQYF,TGCGCCAGCAGTGATAGCGGGACGGGCACAGATACGCAGTATTTT
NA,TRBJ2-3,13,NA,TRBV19,CASKVRGTDTQYF,TGTGCCAGTAAGGTACGGGGGACAGATACGCAGTATTTT
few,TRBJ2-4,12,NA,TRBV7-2,CASSLQGNIQYF,TGTGCCAGCAGCTTGCAGGGAAACATTCAGTACTTC
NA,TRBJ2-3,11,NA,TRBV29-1,CSVTSTDTQYF,TGCAGCGTCACTAGCACAGATACGCAGTATTTT
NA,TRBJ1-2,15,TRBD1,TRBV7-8,CASSKSDRGKNGYTF,TGTGCCAGCAGCAAATCGGACAGGGGGAAGAATGGCTACACCTTC
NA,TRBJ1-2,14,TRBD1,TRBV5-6,CASSWSDRFYGYTF,TGTGCCAGCAGCTGGTCGGACAGGTTCTATGGCTACACCTTC
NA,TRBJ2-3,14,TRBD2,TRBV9,CASSLAGGGDTQYF,TGTGCCAGCAGCTTAGCGGGAGGAGGAGATACGCAGTATTTT
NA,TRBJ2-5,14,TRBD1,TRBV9,CASSPGTVQETQYF,TGTGCCAGCAGCCCTGGGACAGTCCAAGAGACCCAGTACTTC
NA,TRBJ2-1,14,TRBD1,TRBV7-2,CASSLRGQHNEQFF,TGTGCCAGCAGCTTAAGGGGACAGCACAATGAGCAGTTCTTC
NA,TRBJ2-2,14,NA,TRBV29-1,CSVEGRDVTGELFF,TGCAGCGTTGAAGGCAGGGATGTCACCGGGGAGCTGTTTTTT
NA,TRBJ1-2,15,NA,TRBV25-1,CASSDPVQGDYGYTF,TGTGCCAGCAGTGACCCCGTACAGGGTGACTATGGCTACACCTTC
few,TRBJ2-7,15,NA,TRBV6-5,CASSYGPLATYEQYF,TGTGCCAGCAGTTACGGCCCGCTAGCAACCTACGAGCAGTACTTC
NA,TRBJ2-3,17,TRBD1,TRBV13,CASSKYQAGQGTDTQYF,TGTGCCAGCAGCAAATATCAGGCGGGACAGGGGACAGATACGCAGTATTTT
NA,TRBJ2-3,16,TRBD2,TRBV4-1,CASSLRAGREADTQYF,TGCGCCAGCAGCCTACGGGCAGGACGGGAGGCAGATACGCAGTATTTT
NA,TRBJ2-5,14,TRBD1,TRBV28,CASRKGGQGETQYF,TGTGCCAGCAGGAAAGGGGGACAGGGAGAGACCCAGTACTTC
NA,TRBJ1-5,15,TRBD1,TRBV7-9,CASSETGGSNQPQHF,TGTGCCAGCAGCGAAACAGGGGGTAGCAATCAGCCCCAGCATTTT
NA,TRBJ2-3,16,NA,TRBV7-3,CASSPLGAGDTDTQYF,TGTGCCAGCAGCCCTTTGGGGGCGGGTGACACAGATACGCAGTATTTT
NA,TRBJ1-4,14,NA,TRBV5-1,CASSPGSRNEKLFF,TGCGCCAGCAGCCCAGGGTCCCGAAATGAAAAACTGTTTTTT
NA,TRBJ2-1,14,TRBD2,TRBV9,CASSYSGGYNEQFF,TGTGCCAGCAGCTACAGCGGGGGATACAATGAGCAGTTCTTC
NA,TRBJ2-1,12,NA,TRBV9,CASSVLYNEQFF,TGTGCCAGCAGCGTCCTGTACAATGAGCAGTTCTTC
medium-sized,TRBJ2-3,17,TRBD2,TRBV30,CAWSGHGTSGITDTQYF,TGTGCCTGGAGTGGGCACGGGACTAGCGGTATCACAGATACGCAGTATTTT
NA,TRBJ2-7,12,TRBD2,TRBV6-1,CAAGIAGDEQYF,TGTGCCGCGGGGATAGCGGGAGACGAGCAGTACTTC
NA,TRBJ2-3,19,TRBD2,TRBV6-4,CASSEEGRGNSFFPDTQYF,TGTGCCAGCAGTGAAGAAGGGAGGGGAAATAGCTTCTTCCCAGATACGCAGTATTTT
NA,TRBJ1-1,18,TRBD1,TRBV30,CACSEGGQGSTLNTEAFF,TGTGCCTGCAGTGAGGGGGGACAGGGGTCAACACTGAACACTGAAGCTTTCTTT
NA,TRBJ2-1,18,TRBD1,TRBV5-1,CASSLGITGTGGRNEQFF,TGCGCCAGCAGCTTGGGTATCACCGGGACAGGGGGGAGAAATGAGCAGTTCTTC
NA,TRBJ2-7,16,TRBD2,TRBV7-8,CASSPAVAGILHEQYF,TGTGCCAGCAGCCCCGCGGTAGCGGGAATCCTACACGAGCAGTACTTC
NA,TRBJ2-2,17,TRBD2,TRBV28,CASSLRVLAGVSGELFF,TGTGCCAGCAGTTTAAGGGTTCTAGCGGGAGTGTCCGGGGAGCTGTTTTTT
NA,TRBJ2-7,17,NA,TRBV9,CASSVVGGALSSYEQYF,TGTGCCAGCAGCGTAGTCGGCGGGGCACTCTCCTCCTACGAGCAGTACTTC
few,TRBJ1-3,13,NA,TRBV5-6,CATGVGPGNTIYF,TGTGCCACCGGCGTGGGCCCCGGAAACACCATATATTTT
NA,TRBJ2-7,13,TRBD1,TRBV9,CASSVTGGYEQYF,TGTGCCAGCAGCGTTACAGGGGGCTACGAGCAGTACTTC
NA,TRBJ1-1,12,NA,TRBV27,CASSWGGTEAFF,TGTGCCAGCAGCTGGGGGGGCACTGAAGCTTTCTTT
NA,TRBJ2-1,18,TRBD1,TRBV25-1,CASSEPLLPGQPYNEQFF,TGTGCCAGCAGTGAACCTTTACTCCCGGGACAGCCCTACAATGAGCAGTTCTTC
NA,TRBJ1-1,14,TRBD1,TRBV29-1,CSVVDRRRNTEAFF,TGCAGCGTTGTGGACAGGCGAAGGAACACTGAAGCTTTCTTT
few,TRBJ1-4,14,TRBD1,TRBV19,CASSLQGTNEKLFF,TGTGCCAGTAGTCTACAGGGGACTAATGAAAAACTGTTTTTT
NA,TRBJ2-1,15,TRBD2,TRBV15,CATSRERGAYNEQFF,TGTGCCACCAGCCGCGAGCGGGGGGCCTACAATGAGCAGTTCTTC
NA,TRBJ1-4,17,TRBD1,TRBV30,CAWRPGTGDDIREKLFF,TGTGCCTGGCGTCCCGGGACAGGGGATGATATCAGGGAAAAACTGTTTTTT
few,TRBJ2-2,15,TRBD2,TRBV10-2,CASSASGGMTGELFF,TGCGCCAGCAGTGCTAGCGGAGGGATGACCGGGGAGCTGTTTTTT
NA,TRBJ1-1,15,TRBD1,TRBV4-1,CASSLISQGIAEAFF,TGCGCCAGCAGCCTCATTTCACAGGGGATAGCTGAAGCTTTCTTT
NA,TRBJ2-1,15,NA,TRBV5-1,CASSRLAWGVGEQFF,TGCGCCAGCAGCCGGCTAGCGTGGGGTGTAGGTGAGCAGTTCTTC
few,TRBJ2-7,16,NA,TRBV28,CASSWEQGTESYEQYF,TGTGCCAGCAGTTGGGAACAGGGGACTGAATCCTACGAGCAGTACTTC
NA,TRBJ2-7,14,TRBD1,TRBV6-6,CASSYGTVRIEQYF,TGTGCCAGCAGTTACGGGACAGTACGTATCGAGCAGTACTTC
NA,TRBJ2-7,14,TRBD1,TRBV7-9,CATLRGRGRYEQYF,TGTGCCACCCTAAGGGGCAGGGGGCGATACGAGCAGTACTTC
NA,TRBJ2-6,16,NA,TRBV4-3,CASSQDGGAGANVLTF,TGCGCCAGCAGCCAAGATGGGGGCGCTGGGGCCAACGTCCTGACTTTC
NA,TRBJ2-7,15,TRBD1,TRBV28,CASTPGQALSYEQYF,TGTGCCAGCACCCCGGGACAGGCGCTCTCCTACGAGCAGTACTTC
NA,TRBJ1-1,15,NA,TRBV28,CASSFYRVGNTEAFF,TGTGCCAGCAGTTTTTACAGGGTAGGGAACACTGAAGCTTTCTTT
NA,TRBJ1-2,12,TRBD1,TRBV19,CASAGQVYGYTF,TGTGCCAGCGCGGGACAGGTCTATGGCTACACCTTC
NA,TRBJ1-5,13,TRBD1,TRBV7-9,CASSRGLNQPQHF,TGTGCCAGCAGCAGGGGGCTCAATCAGCCCCAGCATTTT
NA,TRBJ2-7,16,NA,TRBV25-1,CASSEYRGQSSYEQYF,TGTGCCAGCAGTGAATACAGGGGACAAAGCTCCTACGAGCAGTACTTC
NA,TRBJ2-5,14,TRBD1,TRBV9,CASSVETGQETQYF,TGTGCCAGCAGCGTAGAGACAGGGCAGGAGACCCAGTACTTC
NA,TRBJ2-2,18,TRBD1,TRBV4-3,CASSHPPGRQGNTGELFF,TGCGCCAGCAGCCATCCTCCCGGGCGACAGGGTAACACCGGGGAGCTGTTTTTT
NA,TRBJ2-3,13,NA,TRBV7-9,CSSSLGPRRTQYF,TGTTCCAGCAGCTTAGGTCCTCGGAGGACGCAGTATTTT
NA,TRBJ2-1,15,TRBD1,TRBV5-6,CASSQYRTGRSEQFF,TGTGCCAGCAGCCAGTATAGGACAGGGAGGAGTGAGCAGTTCTTC
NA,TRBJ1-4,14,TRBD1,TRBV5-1,CASSGGTGIEKLFF,TGCGCCAGCAGCGGGGGGACAGGAATTGAAAAACTGTTTTTT